The T cell receptor (beta chain) under discussion was sequenced for a study of T cell responses to AZD1222 COVID-19 vaccine. Overall study: Second doses were pooled across both intervals (about 4 or about 12 weeks).

TCRdb's table, derived via immunoSEQ multiplex PCR, lists solely in-frame clones and lacks some. The table shows about 99,000 clones, with roughly 85% occurring only once. As for this clone: Its antigen remains unidentified.

Germline V gives CDR1 SGHTA, CDR2 FQGNSA. This CDR3 is 14 amino acids long. The V and J ends lost 0 bases and 8 bases, in that order; junction bases with no gene match: 6. Whole-study findings and limits: Spike-specific TCR breadth and depth both grew after two AZD1222 doses. Repertoire sampling occurred only after the peak T cell response. Nearly half of spike-specific TCRs reportedly go after variant regions that carry no mutations.

The TCR was taken from an adult in good health. The sample here was peripheral blood, taken on day 0 of AZD1222 vaccination. The chain employs TRBV7-2 and TRBJ1-2; 7 nucleotides line up with TRBD1. The CDR3 nucleotides are TGTGCCAGCAGCTTAGCGCGGCAGGGGGGCGGCTACACCTTC. This encodes CASSLARQGGGYTF.